This TCR beta chain stems from a study of neurological immune-mediated disorders. Broader study findings: In HTLV-1-associated myelopathy, TCR clonal expansion was greatest, whereas multiple sclerosis had the least, falling below healthy controls.

The length of the CDR3 is 12 residues. Trimming removed 4 bases from V and 6 bases from J, with 12 bases in between. In germline, CDR1 is DFQATT, CDR2 SNEGSKA (reference sequence). This clonotype has at least ten counts. Its matching antigen is unknown. TCRdb reanalysed the 5' RACE reads using MiXCR and keeps one entry per CDR3 protein. The table includes 35,000 to 45,000 distinct CDR3 sequences, 13% to 15% detected once. The origin of this receptor is a woman between 45 and 60 years old with HTLV-1-associated myelopathy (HAM/TSP). Source material: PBMCs. This chain uses TRBV20-1 with TRBJ1-1, with D perhaps matching TRBD1 (5 bases). The CDR3 spells CSAIVGDAEAFF. Here the CDR3 DNA reads TGCAGTGCTATCGTTGGGGACGCTGAAGCTTTCTTT.